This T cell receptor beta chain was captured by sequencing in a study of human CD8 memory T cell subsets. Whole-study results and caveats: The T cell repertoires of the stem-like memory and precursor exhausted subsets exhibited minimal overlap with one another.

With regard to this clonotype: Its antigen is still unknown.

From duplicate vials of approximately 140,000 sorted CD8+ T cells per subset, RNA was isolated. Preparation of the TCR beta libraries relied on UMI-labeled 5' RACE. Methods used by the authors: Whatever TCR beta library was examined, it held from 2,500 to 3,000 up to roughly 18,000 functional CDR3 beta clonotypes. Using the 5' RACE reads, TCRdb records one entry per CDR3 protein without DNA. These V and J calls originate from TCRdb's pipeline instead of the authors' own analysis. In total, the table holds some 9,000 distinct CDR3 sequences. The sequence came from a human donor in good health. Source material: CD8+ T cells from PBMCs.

CDR3 residues: CSVELSSSYEQYF. This rearrangement joins TRBV29-1 to TRBJ2-7. From germline, CDR1 is SQVTM and CDR2 ANQGSEA. The CDR3 is 13 amino acids.